This is a list of T cell receptor beta chains from one sample in a study of blood T cells in healthy people across ages. TCRdb ran MiXCR on the 5' RACE reads and lists one entry per CDR3 protein. The top ten clones hold about 4% of a sample with 1.5 million or so distinct CDR3 sequences, roughly 43% of them seen once. The sequencing input was blood. The receptor source for this set is a young woman in good health. Each CDR3 is given with its conserved first and last residue. Each record gives: D gene, clone size, V gene, J gene, CDR3 DNA, CDR3 protein. The D gene is left open where the match is weak. Clone size is shown for a subset of rows, as once, few, many or a class of expanded clone.

-	few	TRBV5-1	TRBJ1-6	TGCGCCAGCAGCTTGGTGGGGGCGAAAAATTCACCCCTCCACTTT	CASSLVGAKNSPLHF
-	-	TRBV20-1	TRBJ2-5	TGCAGTGCTAGGCCCTCGACAGTTCAAGAGACCCAGTACTTC	CSARPSTVQETQYF
-	-	TRBV10-1	TRBJ2-7	TGCGCCAGCACCAAACAGGGGAGGAACGAGCAGTACTTC	CASTKQGRNEQYF
-	-	TRBV29-1	TRBJ1-2	TGCAGCGTCCTGACGATAAGGGGCTATGGCTACACCTTC	CSVLTIRGYGYTF
-	-	TRBV4-1	TRBJ2-1	TGCGCCAGCAGCCAAGATCGCACCAGGGGCCTCGACAATGAGCAGTTCTTC	CASSQDRTRGLDNEQFF
-	-	TRBV15	TRBJ2-7	TGTGCCACCAGCAGAGTTGGGGACCTAGTCGAGCAGTACTTC	CATSRVGDLVEQYF
-	-	TRBV5-1	TRBJ1-6	TGCGCCAGCAGCTTCGACTCCGGGGGTTCACCCCCCCACTTT	CASSFDSGGSPPHF
-	few	TRBV25-1	TRBJ1-2	TGTGCCAGCAGAAGCGACAGGATGGGGGGCTACACCTTC	CASRSDRMGGYTF
-	few	TRBV21-1	TRBJ2-2	TGTGCCAGCAACAAGCGGGAGTACGGGGAGCTGTTTTTT	CASNKREYGELFF
TRBD2	few	TRBV12-3/TRBV12-4	TRBJ2-1	TGTGCCAGCAGTTTTAGCGGGAGCTTCAATGAGCAGTTCTTC	CASSFSGSFNEQFF
-	-	TRBV9	TRBJ1-3	TGTGCCAGCAGCACCGACGGACTCGCTGGAAACACCATATATTTT	CASSTDGLAGNTIYF
TRBD1	many	TRBV29-1	TRBJ2-7	TGCAGCGTTGAACGGTTGGACAGGGTAGAGGACTACGAGCAGTACTTC	CSVERLDRVEDYEQYF
-	many	TRBV6-1	TRBJ1-2	TGTGCCAGCAGTGAAGCAGGGGGGTATGGCTACACCTTC	CASSEAGGYGYTF
TRBD2	-	TRBV6-5	TRBJ2-5	TGTGCCAGCAGTTACGCAAAGATGGTAGCGGGCTACAAGCAGTACTTC	CASSYAKMVAGYKQYF
TRBD1	few	TRBV6-5	TRBJ1-2	TGTGCCAGCACCCAGGGCCAGGGGGGTGGCTACACCTTC	CASTQGQGGGYTF
TRBD1	-	TRBV20-1	TRBJ1-1	TGCAGTACCGGACAGGGGATTAGAGCTTTCTTT	CSTGQGIRAFF
-	-	TRBV7-2	TRBJ2-3	TGTGCCAACAGCCAGGGTGTAGATACGCAGTATTTT	CANSQGVDTQYF
-	-	TRBV7-2	TRBJ2-7	TGTGCCAGCAGCCAGGACATGTACTACGAGCAGTACTTC	CASSQDMYYEQYF
TRBD1	few	TRBV6-1	TRBJ1-2	TGTGCCAGCAGAAAAGACGGGACAGGGTGGTATGGCTACACCTTT	CASRKDGTGWYGYTF
-	-	TRBV7-2	TRBJ1-2	TGTGCCAGCAGCCGGACGGGGGGTTACTATGGCTACACCTTC	CASSRTGGYYGYTF
-	-	TRBV5-1	TRBJ2-1	TGCGCCAGCAGCCCTCCCCGGGGCGAGGGATGGAACGAGCAGTTCTTC	CASSPPRGEGWNEQFF
-	few	TRBV28	TRBJ2-7	TGTGCCAGCACCTCAGAAGGGAGGCCCTCCTACGAGCAGTACTTC	CASTSEGRPSYEQYF
-	-	TRBV9	TRBJ2-3	TGTGCCAGCAGCCCTGGGCAGGGTTTGAGTGGAGATACGCAGTATTTT	CASSPGQGLSGDTQYF
-	few	TRBV6-2/TRBV6-3	TRBJ2-4	TGTGCCAGCAGCCAGGGGTCGATTACGCGACAGAAAAACATTCAGTACTTC	CASSQGSITRQKNIQYF
-	few	TRBV29-1	TRBJ2-1	TGCAGCGTTGGAATCTACAATGAGCAGTTCTTC	CSVGIYNEQFF
-	many	TRBV7-2	TRBJ2-5	TGTGCCAGCAGCTTAAAACGGTTTCAAGAGACCCAGTACTTC	CASSLKRFQETQYF
-	-	TRBV9	TRBJ2-1	TGTGCCAGCAGCGTAGTAGGGGCTAGCCCCAATGAGCAGTTCTTC	CASSVVGASPNEQFF
TRBD1	-	TRBV20-1	TRBJ1-1	TGCAGTGCTAGAGATCCCAGACAGGGGTGGACGAACACTGAAGCTTTCTTT	CSARDPRQGWTNTEAFF
TRBD1	-	TRBV7-2	TRBJ2-7	TGTGCCAGCAGCTTAGATTATTTGGGGACAGCAGCCTACGAGCAGTACTTC	CASSLDYLGTAAYEQYF
TRBD2	-	TRBV4-2	TRBJ2-2	TGTGCCAGCAGCCAAGCCGGGACTAGCCCCGGGGAGCTGTTTTTT	CASSQAGTSPGELFF
-	-	TRBV12-3/TRBV12-4	TRBJ2-3	TGTGCCAGCAGTTCCTGGGGTGGCGGGGGCACAGATACGCAGTATTTT	CASSSWGGGGTDTQYF
TRBD1	-	TRBV20-1	TRBJ2-4	TGCAGTGCTCCACCGACAGGGAATAGAGCCAAAAACATTCAGTACTTC	CSAPPTGNRAKNIQYF
-	-	TRBV5-1	TRBJ2-1	TGCGCCAGCAGCTCCGGGACTTGGGTAGAGACCCAGTTCTTC	CASSSGTWVETQFF
TRBD1	few	TRBV24-1	TRBJ2-3	TGTGCCACCAGCAGGACAGGGCGCACAGATACGCAGTATTTT	CATSRTGRTDTQYF
-	-	TRBV7-6	TRBJ2-7	TGTGCCAGCAGTTTTACCCGGGACGGCTCCTACGAGCAGTACTTC	CASSFTRDGSYEQYF
-	many	TRBV12-3/TRBV12-4	TRBJ2-3	TGTGCCAGCAGTAGCGGGCGTAGCACAGATACGCAGTATTTT	CASSSGRSTDTQYF
-	many	TRBV25-1	TRBJ2-7	TGTGCCAGCAGTGACGCAGCCAATACCTACGAGCAGTACTTC	CASSDAANTYEQYF
-	-	TRBV29-1	TRBJ1-5	TGCAGCGTTGCATGGGTGGGTGGATTCCAGCATTTT	CSVAWVGGFQHF
TRBD1	-	TRBV4-2	TRBJ2-7	TGTGCCAGCAGCCTGGGGTCGGGACAGCGACCCTACGAGCAGTACTTC	CASSLGSGQRPYEQYF
-	-	TRBV7-2	TRBJ2-1	TGTGCCAGCAGGACCGGGACTCTTAACAATGAGCAGTTCTTC	CASRTGTLNNEQFF
-	few	TRBV27	TRBJ2-3	TGTGCCAGCATCCCCCTCGGAGCCCACCTAACAACAGATACGCAGTATTTT	CASIPLGAHLTTDTQYF
-	few	TRBV12-3/TRBV12-4	TRBJ1-1	TGTGCCAGCAGTTTGGGGTATCGCACTGAAGCTTTCTTT	CASSLGYRTEAFF
TRBD1	-	TRBV7-9	TRBJ2-5	TGTGCCAGCAGCTTCGGAACCAGGGGGCTGGTTCTTCGCAATGAGCAGTACTTC	CASSFGTRGLVLRNEQYF
-	few	TRBV27	TRBJ2-7	TGTGCCAGCAGTTTAGGGGTTGCCTACGAGCAGTACTTC	CASSLGVAYEQYF
-	few	TRBV3-1	TRBJ1-1	TGTGCCAGCAGCCCCGTGGTCGACAGGCACACTGAAGCTTTCTTT	CASSPVVDRHTEAFF